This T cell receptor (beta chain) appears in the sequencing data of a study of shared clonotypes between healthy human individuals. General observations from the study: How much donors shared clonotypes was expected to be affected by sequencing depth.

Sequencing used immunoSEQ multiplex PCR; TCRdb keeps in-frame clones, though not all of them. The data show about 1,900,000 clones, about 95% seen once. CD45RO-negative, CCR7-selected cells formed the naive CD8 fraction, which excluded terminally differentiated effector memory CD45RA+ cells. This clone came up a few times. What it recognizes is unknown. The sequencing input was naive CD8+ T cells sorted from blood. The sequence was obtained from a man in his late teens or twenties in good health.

The CDR3 nucleotides are TGCGCCAGCAGACTTGAGCAGGCGGACACTGAAGCTTTCTTT. It codes for CASRLEQADTEAFF. The chain carries TRBV4-1 and TRBJ1-1; D is ambiguous. The V and J ends lost 6 bases and 3 bases respectively, with 14 bases between them. The CDR3 is 14 residues long. The germline gives CDR1 MGHRA, CDR2 YSYEKL.